This T cell receptor (beta chain) comes out of a study of early T cells in non-severe SARS-CoV-2 infection. V was cut by 5 bases and J by 6 bases, with 17 bases left in between. CDR3 length equals 15 residues. Germline V lookup: CDR1 MNHNY, CDR2 SVGAGI (reference sequence). This clonotype was picked up many times. TCRdb re-derived calls from the 5' RACE reads in MiXCR, one entry per CDR3 protein. The table has 35,000 to 45,000 distinct CDR3 sequences, nearly 6% seen once; the top ten hold about 8%. The chain recombines TRBV6-6 with TRBJ2-1, with D tentatively TRBD2 (5 bases). This TCR was recovered from an adult who was a healthcare worker with PCR-confirmed SARS-CoV-2 infection or an uninfected control (not recorded which). Sequencing was carried out using whole blood. The CDR3 nucleotides read TGTGCCAGCAGTCTAGACTCTTCGGGGAGCAATGAGCAGTTCTTC. Its protein is CASSLDSSGSNEQFF.